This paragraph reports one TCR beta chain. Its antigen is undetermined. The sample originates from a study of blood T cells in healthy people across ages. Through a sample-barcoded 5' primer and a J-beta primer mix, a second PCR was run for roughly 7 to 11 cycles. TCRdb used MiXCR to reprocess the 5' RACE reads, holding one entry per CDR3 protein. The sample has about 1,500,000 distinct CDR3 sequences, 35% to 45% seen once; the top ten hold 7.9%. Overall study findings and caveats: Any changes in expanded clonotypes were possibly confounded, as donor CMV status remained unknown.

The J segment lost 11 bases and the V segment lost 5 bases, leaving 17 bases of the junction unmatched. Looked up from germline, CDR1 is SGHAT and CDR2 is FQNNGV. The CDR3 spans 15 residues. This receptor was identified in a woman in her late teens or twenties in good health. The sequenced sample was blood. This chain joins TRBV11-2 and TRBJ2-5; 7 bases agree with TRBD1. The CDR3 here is CASSQLTGSYNGQYF. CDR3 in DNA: TGTGCCAGCAGCCAACTGACAGGGTCGTACAATGGGCAGTACTTC.